The 13 T cell receptor beta chains below were found in one sample sequenced in a study of beta chain features in type 1 diabetes. The study reverse transcribed the entire isolated RNA, so it sequenced expressed TCRB transcripts. The assay was immunoSEQ multiplex PCR, and TCRdb's table has in-frame clones only and misses some. Of about 340,000 clones in the sample, less than 15% were seen once. Regarding the study as a whole: For Type 1 diabetes patients, all four CD4+ subsets carried TCRB CDR3s that were moderately but significantly shorter.

No antigen is known for these receptors. Sequenced sample: naive CD4+ T cells from blood. All receptors derive from a woman under 30 with type 1 diabetes.

There are a few counts of this clone. The chain carries TRBV10-2 and TRBJ2-1, with D tentatively TRBD2 (6 bases). V shed 3 bases and J shed 0 bases, with 27 bases lying between them. The CDR3 has 21 residues. Germline V gene sequence: CDR1 WSHSY, CDR2 SAAADI. DNA for the CDR3: TGCGCCAGCAGTGATAAAACGAGCGGGTTCCCCTGGACAATCTCCTACAATGAGCAGTTCTTC. It codes for CASSDKTSGFPWTISYNEQFF.

This chain joins TRBV29-1 and TRBJ2-1; D may be TRBD2 (5 bases). The germline gives CDR1 SQVTM, CDR2 ANQGSEA. CDR3 length: 12 amino acids. Trimming took 6 bases from V and 7 from J, leaving 13 bases between them. For the CDR3, the DNA is TGCAGCGTCAAGCCTACGGGGAATGAGCAGTTCTTC. This translates into CSVKPTGNEQFF.

The table lists this clone with a few counts. The V gene is TRBV9, the J gene TRBJ2-2; the match to TRBD1 covers 9 bases. Trimming took 3 bases from V and 5 from J; bases not matched to a gene: 8. This CDR3 comprises 16 residues. Per the germline V gene, CDR1 is SGDLS and CDR2 is YYNGEE. CDR3 sequence reads: CASSAQGQGGTGELFF. In DNA, the CDR3 is TGTGCCAGCAGCGCCCAGGGACAGGGAGGAACCGGGGAGCTGTTTTTT.

The chain couples TRBV28 to TRBJ2-7; the D gene is possibly TRBD2 (6 bases). V lost 5 bases, J lost 4 bases, and 27 bases lay in between. The CDR3 is made up of 18 amino acids. Germline CDR1 reads MDHEN; CDR2 reads SYDVKM. The CDR3 sequence: CASSLLLGLTGVMYEQYF. The CDR3 DNA reads TGTGCCAGCAGTCTCCTCCTCGGTTTGACGGGAGTTATGTACGAGCAGTACTTC. The full variable domain, rest sourced from reference TRBV28 and TRBJ2-7, is DVKVTQSSRYLVKRTGEKVFLECVQDMDHENMFWYRQDPGLGLRLIYFSYDVKMKEKGDIPEGYSVSREKKERFSLILESASTNQTSMYLCASSLLLGLTGVMYEQYFGPGTRLTVT.

This clone was seen only a few times. The V call is TRBV20-1, the J call TRBJ1-2; maybe TRBD1 (6 bases). V was trimmed by 6 bases and J by 6 bases, leaving 11 bases between them. The CDR3 runs 11 residues. Germline values: CDR1 DFQATT, CDR2 SNEGSKA (reference sequence). Here the CDR3 DNA reads TGCAGTGCGGAGCGGGGGCATGGCTACACCTTC. Translating it yields CSAERGHGYTF.

The chain combines TRBV19 with TRBJ1-1; the D is unclear. The V and J ends lost 7 bases and 3 bases respectively, with 21 bases between them. The CDR3 has 16 residues. CDR1 and CDR2 (germline): LNHDA, SQIVND (reference sequence). CDR3 sequence: CASTHRWGERDTEAFF. CDR3 sequence (DNA): TGTGCCAGTACCCACCGATGGGGTGAGAGGGACACTGAAGCTTTCTTT.

The V call is TRBV9, the J call TRBJ2-7; TRBD1 matches 11 bases. J was trimmed by 1 base and V by 0 bases; bases with no gene match: 6. CDR1 and CDR2 (germline): SGDLS, YYNGEE. This CDR3 is 17 amino acids long. The CDR3 bases are TGTGCCAGCAGCGTAGGGACAGGGGGCCCAATTTCCTACGAGCAGTACTTC. Translated: CASSVGTGGPISYEQYF.

The V call is TRBV7-9, the J call TRBJ2-5; no definite D call. The CDR3 runs to 15 residues. V lost 5 bases and J lost 1, with 14 bases in between. Germline CDR1 reads SEHNR; CDR2 reads FQNEAQ (reference sequence). CDR3 DNA sequence: TGTGCCAGCAGCCCGCCCCCCCTCGGCCAAGAGACCCAGTACTTC. It translates to CASSPPPLGQETQYF.

CDR3 region: CASSLGGSFETQYF. The CDR3 coding sequence is TGCGCCAGCAGCTTGGGCGGGAGCTTTGAGACCCAGTACTTC. V is TRBV5-1 and J is TRBJ2-5, with TRBD2 identical over 7 bases. The V and J ends lost 0 bases and 5 bases, in that order; junction bases with no gene match: 4. CDR1 and CDR2 (germline): SGHRS, YFSETQ. The CDR3 is made up of 14 amino acids.

The chain combines TRBV2 with TRBJ1-5; 8 bases agree with TRBD1. V shed 6 bases and J 6 bases; nucleotides not matched to a gene: 7. The CDR3 covers 14 residues. Germline V gene lookup returns CDR1 SNHLY and CDR2 FYNNEI. Here the CDR3 DNA reads TGTGCCAGCAGCCCAACAGGGGGTTTTCAGCCCCAGCATTTT. It is translated as CASSPTGGFQPQHF. The full variable domain, its missing parts supplied by reference TRBV2 and TRBJ1-5, is EPEVTQTPSHQVTQMGQEVILRCVPISNHLYFYWYRQILGQKVEFLVSFYNNEISEKSEIFDDQFSVERPDGSNFTLKIRSTKLEDSAMYFCASSPTGGFQPQHFGDGTRLSIL.

This clone was seen a few times. The chain links TRBV9 to TRBJ2-1; 8 positions match TRBD2. The length of the CDR3 is 15 residues. V was pared by 0 bases and J by 8 bases, with 7 bases of the junction left unmatched. Germline-derived CDR1 and CDR2 are SGDLS and YYNGEE. The DNA for the CDR3 is TGTGCCAGCAGCGTAGAAGCGGGAGCAGTCGATGAGCAGTTCTTC. Translated: CASSVEAGAVDEQFF.

The table lists this clone with a few counts. The chain is built from TRBV30 and TRBJ2-7; a weak D match, TRBD2 (6 bases). The CDR3 is 13 residues long. Trimming left V 0 bases short and J 6 bases short, with 12 bases between. CDR1 is GTSNPN, CDR2 SVGIG, per germline (reference sequence). CDR3: CAWSVGTAGEQYF. CDR3 DNA sequence: TGTGCCTGGAGTGTAGGGACTGCGGGCGAGCAGTACTTC. The full variable domain, rest sourced from reference TRBV30 and TRBJ2-7, is SQTIHQWPATLVQPVGSPLSLECTVEGTSNPNLYWYRQAAGRGLQLLFYSVGIGQISSEVPQNLSASRPQDRQFILSSKKLLLSDSGFYLCAWSVGTAGEQYFGPGTRLTVT.

There are a few counts of this clone. This chain links TRBV11-2 with TRBJ2-5, with TRBD2 as a possible D gene (6 bases). Trimming left V 4 bases short and J 3 bases short, with 27 bases between. This CDR3 spans 19 amino acids. Germline assignment: CDR1 SGHAT and CDR2 FQNNGV. CDR3 in DNA: TGTGCCAGCAGCTGGGGACTTTTGGGCCCTACAGATAATAAAGAGACCCAGTACTTC. This translates into CASSWGLLGPTDNKETQYF.